Listed here are 9 T cell receptor beta chains from one sample, sequenced in a study of patients and donors after allogeneic stem cell transplantation. TCRdb used MiXCR to reprocess the RT-PCR reads, holding one entry per CDR3 protein. The data show roughly 140,000 distinct CDR3 sequences, about two fifths seen once. The specimen was blood, either unsorted or a sorted T cell fraction (not recorded which). Receptors were obtained from a human donor who was either an allogeneic HSCT recipient or a stem cell or donor lymphocyte infusion donor (not recorded which). It is not recorded whose cells these are; they may come from a transplant donor.

This sequence joins TRBV3-1 and TRBJ1-2; TRBD1 agrees at 7 bases. V lost 5 bases, J lost 8 bases, and 5 bases stayed unmatched. Germline values: CDR1 LGHDT, CDR2 YNNKEL (reference sequence). This CDR3 spans 12 amino acids. CDR3: CASSARTGGYTF. CDR3 DNA sequence: TGTGCCAGCAGCGCCCGGACAGGCGGCTACACCTTC.

Only one count was recorded for this clonotype. V is TRBV25-1 and J is TRBJ2-7; 10 bases line up with TRBD2. The CDR3 consists of 15 residues. Per the germline V gene, CDR1 is MGHDK and CDR2 is SYGVNS. J lost 5 bases, V lost 11 bases, and 15 bases had no gene match. CDR3 in amino acids: CASPGLAWVIDEQYF. The CDR3 DNA reads as TGTGCCTCTCCGGGACTAGCGTGGGTAATTGACGAGCAGTACTTC.

The chain recombines TRBV12-3 or TRBV12-4 with TRBJ2-3; no reliable D call. The V and J ends lost 1 base and 7 bases respectively, with 0 bases between them. The length of the CDR3 is 10 residues. The chain's CDR3 is CASSLDTQYF. The CDR3 coding sequence is TGTGCCAGCAGTTTAGATACGCAGTATTTT.

The V and J genes are TRBV25-1 and TRBJ1-2; weak D call: TRBD1 (6 bases). V dropped 1 base and J dropped 4 bases, with 7 bases sitting between them. The V gene's germline CDR1 is MGHDK and CDR2 SYGVNS. The CDR3 is made up of 13 amino acids. In nucleotides, the CDR3 is TGTGCCAGCAGTGAATCAGGGGTCTATGGCTACACCTTC. Protein sequence: CASSESGVYGYTF.

This clonotype turned up a few times. CDR3 nucleotides: TGTGCCAGCAGCCCTCCGGGACACCACCAAGAGACCCAGTACTTC. It yields the protein CASSPPGHHQETQYF. The chain joins TRBV28 to TRBJ2-5; D is possibly TRBD1 (6 bases). The CDR3 consists of 15 residues. Looked up from germline, CDR1 is MDHEN and CDR2 is SYDVKM. Trimming cost V 6 bases and J 0 bases, with 14 bases left between them.

This clonotype was seen more than once but under ten times. The V gene is TRBV27, the J gene TRBJ2-5; no definite D call. This CDR3 is 15 amino acids long. Trimming took off 2 bases at V and 1 base at J, with 11 bases between the two ends. The germline V gene encodes CDR1 MNHEY and CDR2 SMNVEV (reference sequence). The CDR3 here is CASSLVWAVQETQYF. The CDR3 DNA follows: TGTGCCAGCAGTTTAGTCTGGGCAGTCCAAGAGACCCAGTACTTC.

The rearrangement links TRBV10-3 to TRBJ2-7; D ambiguous. Trimming cost V 4 bases and J 0 bases, with 4 bases left between them. The CDR3 totals 12 residues. The germline gives CDR1 ENHRY, CDR2 SYGVKD. The CDR3 protein is CAISASSYEQYV. In nucleotides, the CDR3 is TGTGCCATCAGTGCAAGCTCCTACGAGCAGTACGTC.

This clonotype was picked up many times. The rearrangement uses TRBV29-1 and TRBJ1-2; a weak D match, TRBD1 (6 bases). The CDR3 loop spans 13 amino acids. V was cut by 7 bases and J by 6 bases, with 18 bases left in between. Germline V CDR1 and CDR2: SQVTM, ANQGSEA. The CDR3 here is CSESQGGGNGYTF. CDR3 bases: TGCAGCGAGTCACAAGGGGGAGGGAATGGCTACACCTTC. The full variable domain, with the rest looked up from reference TRBV29-1 and TRBJ1-2, is SAVISQKPSRDICQRGTSLTIQCQVDSQVTMMFWYRQQPGQSLTLIATANQGSEATYESGFVIDKFPISRPNLTFSTLTVSNMSPEDSSIYLCSESQGGGNGYTFGSGTRLTVV.

V gene TRBV7-6 combines with J gene TRBJ2-5; 10 bases line up with TRBD2. The trim removed 5 bases at V and 2 bases at J, leaving 14 bases unmatched. Germline-derived CDR1 and CDR2 are SGHVS and FNYEAQ. The CDR3 covers 18 residues. CDR3 sequence: CASSAPERGGAPQETQYF. The DNA for the CDR3 is TGTGCCAGCAGCGCCCCAGAGCGGGGGGGTGCCCCACAAGAGACCCAGTACTTC. The full variable domain, in which reference TRBV7-6 and TRBJ2-5 provide the parts outside the CDR3, is GAGVSQSPRYKVTKRGQDVALRCDPISGHVSLYWYRQALGQGPEFLTYFNYEAQQDKSGLPNDRFSAERPEGSISTLTIQRTEQRDSAMYRCASSAPERGGAPQETQYFGPGTRLLVL.